This is a list of T cell receptor beta chains from one sample in a study of T cells in Graves' hyperthyroidism and ophthalmopathy. From the multiplex PCR reads, TCRdb called clonotypes with MiXCR, one entry per CDR3 protein. This sample has 490,000 or so distinct CDR3 sequences; 40% to 50% occur once, and the top ten carry 44%. The sequenced material came from peripheral blood or thyroid tissue (not recorded which). The receptors were sampled from an adult woman with Graves' disease, either hyperthyroidism or ophthalmopathy (not recorded which). CDR3s include the opening cysteine and the closing phenylalanine or tryptophan. The D gene is left open where the match is weak. Only some rows state a clone size, as once, few, many or a class for expanded clones.

D gene,J gene,V gene,clone size,CDR3 protein,CDR3 DNA
.,TRBJ2-5,TRBV7-9,.,CASSPRDFGGLETQYF,TGTGCCAGCAGCCCCCGGGACTTTGGGGGTTTGGAGACCCAGTACTTC
.,TRBJ2-7,TRBV5-1,.,CASSGIDRSYEQYF,TGCGCCAGCAGTGGTATAGATCGCTCCTACGAGCAGTACTTC
TRBD2,TRBJ2-7,TRBV7-9,many,CASRDTGAGTSLEQYF,TGTGCCAGCAGAGACACAGGGGCCGGGACTAGCCTCGAGCAGTACTTC
.,TRBJ1-5,TRBV7-2,.,CASSLSDPNQPQHF,TGTGCCAGCAGCTTATCGGATCCCAATCAGCCCCAGCATTTT
TRBD1,TRBJ1-1,TRBV7-2,once,CASSLQTGDNTEAFF,TGTGCCAGCAGCTTACAGACAGGGGATAACACTGAAGCTTTCTTT
TRBD1,TRBJ1-4,TRBV6-1,.,CASSDPGTGDEKLFF,TGTGCCAGCAGTGATCCCGGGACAGGGGATGAAAAACTGTTTTTT
TRBD1,TRBJ1-5,TRBV7-8,many,CASIQGTGNNQPQHF,TGTGCCAGCATCCAGGGGACAGGCAACAATCAGCCCCAGCATTTT
.,TRBJ1-5,TRBV6-2/TRBV6-3,many,CAIGQGQPQHF,TGTGCCATCGGGCAGGGCCAGCCCCAGCATTTT
.,TRBJ2-5,TRBV10-1,.,CASSRGTSQETQYF,TGCGCCAGCAGCCGCGGGACATCCCAAGAGACCCAGTACTTC
.,TRBJ2-2,TRBV25-1,once,CASSELVTNTGELFF,TGTGCCAGCAGTGAATTGGTCACGAACACCGGGGAGCTGTTTTTT
.,TRBJ2-2,TRBV4-3,many,CASSPRLVWTGELFF,TGCGCCAGCAGCCCACGACTAGTCTGGACCGGGGAGCTGTTTTTT
.,TRBJ1-3,TRBV7-2,many,CASSEGGGSGNTIYF,TGTGCCAGCAGCGAAGGGGGAGGGTCTGGAAACACCATATATTTT
.,TRBJ1-5,TRBV20-1,few,CSATGKRSPQHF,TGCAGCGCTACTGGCAAACGCTCGCCCCAGCATTTT
.,TRBJ1-1,TRBV6-5,many,CASTSQVNTEAFF,TGTGCCAGCACCAGTCAGGTGAACACTGAAGCTTTCTTT
.,TRBJ1-1,TRBV12-3/TRBV12-4,.,CASSLVAGRNTEAFF,TGTGCCAGCAGTTTAGTGGCAGGACGAAACACTGAAGCTTTCTTT
TRBD1,TRBJ1-5,TRBV19,.,CASSIPGQGANQPQHF,TGTGCCAGTAGTATTCCGGGACAGGGGGCGAATCAGCCCCAGCATTTT
.,TRBJ1-2,TRBV15,.,CATSEGYYGYTF,TGTGCCACCAGCGAGGGGTACTATGGCTACACCTTC
.,TRBJ2-2,TRBV20-1,.,CSARSGGATGELFF,TGCAGTGCCCGTTCCGGGGGCGCCACCGGGGAGCTGTTTTTT
.,TRBJ1-4,TRBV6-6,.,CASRTRGDEKLFF,TGTGCCAGCAGGACGCGCGGGGATGAAAAACTGTTTTTT
.,TRBJ1-2,TRBV10-3,.,CAISLCSVGGQPNYGYTF,.
.,TRBJ1-1,TRBV20-1,.,CSARDRARLMNTEAFF,TGCAGTGCTAGAGACAGGGCCCGTCTCATGAACACTGAAGCTTTCTTT
TRBD2,TRBJ2-2,TRBV5-1,few,CASSPRLAGGINTGELFF,TGCGCCAGCAGCCCCCGACTAGCGGGAGGGATAAACACCGGGGAGCTGTTTTTT
.,TRBJ1-6,TRBV20-1,few,CSARAPVPSYNSPLHF,TGCAGTGCTAGAGCTCCGGTCCCCAGCTATAATTCACCCCTCCACTTT
.,TRBJ1-1,TRBV7-9,.,CASYRVTEAFF,TGTGCCAGTTACAGGGTCACTGAAGCTTTCTTT
.,TRBJ1-2,TRBV15,.,CATSRVGGWGYTF,TGTGCCACCAGCAGAGTCGGGGGCTGGGGCTACACCTTC
TRBD1,TRBJ1-6,TRBV24-1,.,CATSDWTGADSSLHF,TGCGCCACCAGTGATTGGACAGGGGCAGATTCATCCCTCCACTTT
.,TRBJ1-5,TRBV7-2,few,CASSLEEGSNQPQHF,TGTGCCAGCAGCCTAGAAGAGGGTAGCAATCAGCCCCAGCATTTT
.,TRBJ1-2,TRBV29-1,.,CSASRVSDGYGYTF,TGCAGCGCCAGCAGGGTGAGTGACGGCTATGGCTACACCTTC
.,TRBJ2-7,TRBV20-1,.,CSARDVVYEQYF,TGCAGTGCTAGGGATGTCGTGTACGAGCAGTACTTC
.,TRBJ1-5,TRBV19,many,CASSIVLGIGQPQHF,TGTGCCAGTAGTATCGTACTGGGGATCGGGCAGCCCCAGCATTTT
.,TRBJ1-4,TRBV2,many,CASSLLPTALNEKLFF,TGTGCCAGCAGCCTACTCCCGACAGCTTTGAATGAAAAACTGTTTTTT
TRBD1,TRBJ1-6,TRBV9,once,CASSQGDPYNSPLHF,TGTGCCAGCAGTCAGGGGGACCCATATAATTCACCCCTCCACTTT
.,TRBJ2-3,TRBV7-9,.,CASSLHVSTDTQYF,TGTGCCAGCAGCTTACATGTTAGCACAGATACGCAGTATTTT
TRBD1,TRBJ1-6,TRBV9,once,CASSITGVLGSPLHF,TGTGCCAGCAGCATCACAGGGGTGTTAGGATCACCCCTCCACTTT
.,TRBJ1-2,TRBV19,few,CASSDQAATNYGYTF,TGTGCCAGTAGTGACCAGGCAGCTACTAACTATGGCTACACCTTC
TRBD1,TRBJ2-5,TRBV24-1,many,CATSVNGQAGETQYF,TGTGCCACTAGCGTGAACGGACAGGCAGGGGAGACCCAGTACTTC
.,TRBJ1-1,TRBV15,few,CATSRGITGNTEAFF,TGTGCCACCAGCAGAGGCATAACAGGGAACACTGAAGCTTTCTTT
.,TRBJ2-5,TRBV15,.,CATSRERGCQETQYF,TGTGCCACCAGCAGAGAGCGGGGCTGCCAAGAGACCCAGTACTTC
TRBD1,TRBJ2-2,TRBV7-6,many,CASSSLGTGVTGELFF,TGTGCCAGCAGCTCCCTGGGGACAGGGGTCACCGGGGAGCTGTTTTTT
.,TRBJ1-2,TRBV2,few,CASAIPGYTF,TGTGCCAGCGCGATACCTGGCTACACCTTC
.,TRBJ1-1,TRBV14,many,CASSQEHSRGDTEAFF,TGTGCCAGCAGCCAAGAACACTCTCGCGGGGACACTGAAGCTTTCTTT
.,TRBJ1-2,TRBV7-8,.,CASSSLGGSGSAGYTF,TGTGCCAGCAGCTCACTCGGGGGGTCAGGCTCGGCCGGCTACACCTTC
.,TRBJ1-1,TRBV29-1,.,CSVLVGQSTEAFF,TGCAGCGTCCTGGTGGGGCAGTCCACTGAAGCTTTCTTT
.,TRBJ1-2,TRBV14,many,CASSQGFNDGYGYTF,TGTGCCAGCAGCCAAGGATTTAACGACGGCTATGGCTACACCTTC
.,TRBJ2-6,TRBV10-3,many,CAISESAVLSGANVLTF,TGTGCCATCAGTGAGTCGGCAGTGCTCTCTGGGGCCAACGTCCTGACTTTC
.,TRBJ2-5,TRBV20-1,.,CSATGYRVGETQYF,TGCAGTGCTACGGGATACAGGGTCGGGGAGACCCAGTACTTC
.,TRBJ2-7,TRBV25-1,.,CASSEYRQGSGAYEQYF,TGTGCCAGCAGTGAATATAGACAGGGTTCGGGGGCCTACGAGCAGTACTTC
.,TRBJ2-2,TRBV6-5,few,CASRLQGTGELFF,TGTGCCAGCAGACTCCAGGGGACCGGGGAGCTGTTTTTT
.,TRBJ1-5,TRBV7-2,.,CASSSPGQSSGQPQHF,TGTGCCAGCAGCTCGCCCGGACAGTCCTCAGGGCAGCCCCAGCATTTT